The 9 T cell receptor beta chains in this list originate from one sample, sequenced in a study of T cell responses to AZD1222 COVID-19 vaccine. Profiled with immunoSEQ multiplex PCR; TCRdb holds only in-frame clones, not every one. The sample lists about 100,000 clones; around 90% were seen once. The sample in question was peripheral blood, obtained on day 0 of AZD1222 vaccination. Every receptor here comes from an adult in good health.

V gene TRBV5-8 combines with J gene TRBJ2-3; weak D call: TRBD2 (5 bases). The CDR3 is made up of 14 amino acids. With 0 bases removed from V and 6 bases from J, the gap between germline ends came to 11 bases. CDR1 is SGHTS and CDR2 is YDEGEE in the germline V gene. CDR3 nucleotide sequence: TGTGCCAGCAGCTTGGGACTACGTTGGGATACGCAGTATTTT. Its protein is CASSLGLRWDTQYF. Together with reference TRBV5-8 and TRBJ2-3, the CDR3 gives the full variable domain: EAGVTQSPTHLIKTRGQQATLRCSPISGHTSVYWYQQALGLGLQFLLWYDEGEERNRGNFPPRFSGRQFPNYSSELNVNALELEDSALYLCASSLGLRWDTQYFGPGTRLTVL.

The gene calls are TRBV14 and TRBJ2-3; 14 bases are a match to TRBD2. This CDR3 is 17 amino acids long. Germline trimming cut 0 bases from V and 5 bases from J; bases unmatched to any gene: 4. Per germline, CDR1 SGHDN and CDR2 FVKESK. The DNA for the CDR3 is TGTGCCAGCAGCCAAGAAGGGACTAGCGGGGGTCTAGATACGCAGTATTTT. The encoded protein is CASSQEGTSGGLDTQYF.

The chain has TRBV10-2 and TRBJ1-6; possible D gene TRBD1, 5 bases. Per the germline V gene, CDR1 is WSHSY and CDR2 is SAAADI. CDR3 length: 17 residues. V was cut by 1 base and J by 3 bases, with 13 bases left in between. The CDR3 DNA reads as TGCGCCAGCAGTGAGTTCTCCGGGGGGAACTATAATTCACCCCTCCACTTT. This encodes CASSEFSGGNYNSPLHF.

V is TRBV3-1 (or the pseudogene TRBV3-2) and J is TRBJ1-2, with a tentative D call TRBD1 (6 bases). Germline CDR1 and CDR2: LGHDT and YNNKEL (reference sequence). Trimming took 4 bases from V and 8 from J, leaving 8 bases between them. There are 11 residues in the CDR3. This CDR3 reads CASSRDRGYTF. DNA for the CDR3: TGTGCCAGCAGCCGCGACAGGGGCTACACCTTC.

The V call is TRBV6-2 or TRBV6-3, the J call TRBJ1-1; D call uncertain. Per the germline V gene, CDR1 is MNHEY and CDR2 is SVGEGT. This CDR3 is built from 14 residues. Trimming took off 2 bases at V and 0 bases at J, with 7 bases between the two ends. CDR3 amino acids: CASSYEVLNTEAFF. CDR3 DNA sequence: TGTGCCAGCAGTTACGAAGTCTTGAACACTGAAGCTTTCTTT.

This clone was detected a few times. The chain carries TRBV30 and TRBJ1-4; 7 nucleotides align to TRBD1. This CDR3 has 15 residues. J gave up 4 bases and V 7 bases, and 12 bases lay outside the gene matches. CDR1 is GTSNPN, CDR2 SVGIG, per germline (reference sequence). DNA of the CDR3: TGTGCCTTACAATCTCGACAGGGCGGTAATGAAAAACTGTTTTTT. This codes for CALQSRQGGNEKLFF.

This sequence joins TRBV19 and TRBJ1-5; D uncertain. CDR3 length: 13 amino acids. V lost 7 bases to trimming and J lost 9 bases, with 16 bases between them. Germline V gene sequence: CDR1 LNHDA, CDR2 SQIVND (reference sequence). CDR3 sequence (DNA): TGTGCCAGTACCGAGAGGTCCTCGGGGCCCCAGCATTTT. Encoded protein: CASTERSSGPQHF.

The chain joins TRBV25-1 to TRBJ2-1; TRBD1 matches 9 bases. Trimming removed 6 bases from V and 7 bases from J; junction bases left unmatched: 10. This CDR3 contains 15 residues. The V gene's germline CDR1 is MGHDK and CDR2 SYGVNS. The CDR3 bases are TGTGCCAGCAGCAGATCCGGGACAGGGCTGAATGAGCAGTTCTTC. This sequence encodes CASSRSGTGLNEQFF.

The V call is TRBV5-4, the J call TRBJ1-1, with TRBD1 as a possible D gene (5 bases). Per the germline V gene, CDR1 is SGHNT and CDR2 is YYREEE (reference sequence). With 1 base removed from V and 6 bases from J, the gap between germline ends came to 16 bases. This CDR3 region has 15 residues. CDR3 in amino acids: CASSLSQGGYAEAFF. The CDR3, as DNA: TGTGCCAGCAGCTTGAGTCAGGGCGGGTATGCTGAAGCTTTCTTT.